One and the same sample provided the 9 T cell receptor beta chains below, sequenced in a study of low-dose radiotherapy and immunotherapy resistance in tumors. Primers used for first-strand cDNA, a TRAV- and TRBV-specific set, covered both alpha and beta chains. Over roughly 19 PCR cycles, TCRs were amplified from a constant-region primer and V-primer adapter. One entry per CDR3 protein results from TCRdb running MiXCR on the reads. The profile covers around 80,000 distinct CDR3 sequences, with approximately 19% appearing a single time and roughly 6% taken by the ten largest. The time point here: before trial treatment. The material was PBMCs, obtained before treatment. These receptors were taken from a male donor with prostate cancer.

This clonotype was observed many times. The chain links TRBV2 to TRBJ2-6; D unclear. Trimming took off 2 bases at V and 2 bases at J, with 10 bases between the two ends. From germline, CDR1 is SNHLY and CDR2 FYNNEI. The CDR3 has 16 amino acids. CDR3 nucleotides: TGTGCCAGCAGTGAAAGTGCCGCCGCTGGGGCCAACGTCCTGACTTTC. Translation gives CASSESAAAGANVLTF.

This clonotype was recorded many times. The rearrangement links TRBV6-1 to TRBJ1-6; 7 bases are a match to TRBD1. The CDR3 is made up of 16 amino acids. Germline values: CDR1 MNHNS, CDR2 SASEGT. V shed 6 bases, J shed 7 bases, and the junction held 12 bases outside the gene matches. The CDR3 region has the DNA TGTGCCAGCAGCCAAAACCCCGGGACAGCAAATTCACCCCTCCACTTT. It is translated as CASSQNPGTANSPLHF.

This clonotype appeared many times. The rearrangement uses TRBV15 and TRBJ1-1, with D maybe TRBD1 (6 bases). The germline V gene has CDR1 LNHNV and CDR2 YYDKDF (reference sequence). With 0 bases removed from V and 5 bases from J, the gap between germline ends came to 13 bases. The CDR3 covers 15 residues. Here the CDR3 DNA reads TGTGCCACCAGCAGAGATCACCTGACAGGAACTGAAGCTTTCTTT. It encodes CATSRDHLTGTEAFF. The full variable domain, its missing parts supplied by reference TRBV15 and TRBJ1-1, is DAMVIQNPRYQVTQFGKPVTLSCSQTLNHNVMYWYQQKSSQAPKLLFHYYDKDFNNEADTPDNFQSRRPNTSFCFLDIRSPGLGDTAMYLCATSRDHLTGTEAFFGQGTRLTVV.

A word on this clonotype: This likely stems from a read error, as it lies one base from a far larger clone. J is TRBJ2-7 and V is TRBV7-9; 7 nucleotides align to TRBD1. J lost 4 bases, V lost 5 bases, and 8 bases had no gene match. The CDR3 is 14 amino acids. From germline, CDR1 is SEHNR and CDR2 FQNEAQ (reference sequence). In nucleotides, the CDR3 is TGTGCCAGCAGCGTCACAGACAGGGCGTACGAGCAGTACTTC. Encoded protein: CASSVTDRAYEQYF.

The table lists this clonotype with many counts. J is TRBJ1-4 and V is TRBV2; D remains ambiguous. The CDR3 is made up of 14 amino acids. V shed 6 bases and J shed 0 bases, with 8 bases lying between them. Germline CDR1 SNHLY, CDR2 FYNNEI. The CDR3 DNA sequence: TGTGCCAGCAGGATTGATGCAACTAATGAAAAACTGTTTTTT. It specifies CASRIDATNEKLFF. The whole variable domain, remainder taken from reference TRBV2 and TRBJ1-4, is EPEVTQTPSHQVTQMGQEVILRCVPISNHLYFYWYRQILGQKVEFLVSFYNNEISEKSEIFDDQFSVERPDGSNFTLKIRSTKLEDSAMYFCASRIDATNEKLFFGSGTQLSVL.

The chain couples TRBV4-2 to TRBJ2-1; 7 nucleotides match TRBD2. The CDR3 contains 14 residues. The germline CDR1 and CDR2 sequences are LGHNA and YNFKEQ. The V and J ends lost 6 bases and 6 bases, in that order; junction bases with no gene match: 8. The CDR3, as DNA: TGTGCCAGCAGTAAAGAGCGGGGAGGCAATGAGCAGTTCTTC. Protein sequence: CASSKERGGNEQFF.

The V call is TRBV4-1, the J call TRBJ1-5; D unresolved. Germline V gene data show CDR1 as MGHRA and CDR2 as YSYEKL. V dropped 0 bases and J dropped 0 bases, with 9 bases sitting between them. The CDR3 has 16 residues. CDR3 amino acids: CASSQDTAYSNQPQHF. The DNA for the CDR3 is TGCGCCAGCAGCCAAGATACCGCATATAGCAATCAGCCCCAGCATTTT.

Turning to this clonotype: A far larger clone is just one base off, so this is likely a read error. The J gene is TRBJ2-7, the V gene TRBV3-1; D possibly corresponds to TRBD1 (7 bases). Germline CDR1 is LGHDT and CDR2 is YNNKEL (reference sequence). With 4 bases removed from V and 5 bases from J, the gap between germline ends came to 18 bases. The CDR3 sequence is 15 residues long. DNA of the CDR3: TGTGCCAGCAGCCCACGGTCAGGGGGGTTCCACGAGCAGTACTTC. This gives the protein CASSPRSGGFHEQYF.

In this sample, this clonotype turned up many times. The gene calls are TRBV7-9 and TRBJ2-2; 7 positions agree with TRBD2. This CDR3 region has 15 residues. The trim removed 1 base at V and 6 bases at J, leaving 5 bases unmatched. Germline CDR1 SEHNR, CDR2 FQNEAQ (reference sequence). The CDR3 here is CASSLGREAPGELFF. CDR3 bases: TGTGCCAGCAGCTTAGGTCGGGAGGCCCCCGGGGAGCTGTTTTTT. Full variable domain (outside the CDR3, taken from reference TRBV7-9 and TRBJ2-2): DTGVSQNPRHKITKRGQNVTFRCDPISEHNRLYWYRQTLGQGPEFLTYFQNEAQLEKSRLLSDRFSAERPKGSFSTLEIQRTEQGDSAMYLCASSLGREAPGELFFGEGSRLTVL.